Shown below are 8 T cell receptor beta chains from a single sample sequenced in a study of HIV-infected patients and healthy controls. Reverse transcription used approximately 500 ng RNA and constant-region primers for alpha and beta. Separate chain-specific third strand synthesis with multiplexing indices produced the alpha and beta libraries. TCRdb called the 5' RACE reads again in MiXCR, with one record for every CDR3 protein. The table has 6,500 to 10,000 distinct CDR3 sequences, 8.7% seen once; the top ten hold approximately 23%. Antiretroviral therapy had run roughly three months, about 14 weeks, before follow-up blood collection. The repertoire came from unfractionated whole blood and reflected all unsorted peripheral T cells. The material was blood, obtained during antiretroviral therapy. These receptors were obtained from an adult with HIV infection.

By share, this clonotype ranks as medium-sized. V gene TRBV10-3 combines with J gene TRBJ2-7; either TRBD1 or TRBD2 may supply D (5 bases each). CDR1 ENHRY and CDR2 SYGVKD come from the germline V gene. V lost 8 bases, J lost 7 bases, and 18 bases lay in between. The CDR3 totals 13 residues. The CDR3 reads CAIAGTPTGEQYF. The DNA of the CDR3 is TGTGCCATCGCCGGGACGCCAACGGGGGAGCAGTACTTC.

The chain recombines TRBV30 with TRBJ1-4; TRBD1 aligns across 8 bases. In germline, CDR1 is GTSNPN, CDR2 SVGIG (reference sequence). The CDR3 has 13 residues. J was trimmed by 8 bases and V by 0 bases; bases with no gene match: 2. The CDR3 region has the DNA TGTGCCTGGAGTGTATCAGGGGGCGAAAAACTGTTTTTT. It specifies CAWSVSGGEKLFF.

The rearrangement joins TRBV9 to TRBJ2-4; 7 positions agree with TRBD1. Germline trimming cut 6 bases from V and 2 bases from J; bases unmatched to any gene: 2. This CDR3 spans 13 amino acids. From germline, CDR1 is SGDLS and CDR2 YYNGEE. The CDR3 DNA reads TGTGCCAGCAAGGACAGGCCCAAAAACATTCAGTACTTC. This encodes CASKDRPKNIQYF.

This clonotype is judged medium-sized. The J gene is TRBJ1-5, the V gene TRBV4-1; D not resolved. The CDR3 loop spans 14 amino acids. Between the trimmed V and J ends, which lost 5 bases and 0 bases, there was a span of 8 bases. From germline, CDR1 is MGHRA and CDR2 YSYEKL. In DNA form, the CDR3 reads TGCGCCAGCAGCGTTCAGACTAGCAATCAGCCCCAGCATTTT. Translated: CASSVQTSNQPQHF.

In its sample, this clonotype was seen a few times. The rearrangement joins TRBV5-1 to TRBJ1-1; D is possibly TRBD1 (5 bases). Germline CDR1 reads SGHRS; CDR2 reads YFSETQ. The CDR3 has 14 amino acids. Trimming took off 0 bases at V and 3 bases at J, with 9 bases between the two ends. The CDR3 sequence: CASSLGQTYTEAFF. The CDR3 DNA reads TGCGCCAGCAGCTTGGGACAGACCTACACTGAAGCTTTCTTT.

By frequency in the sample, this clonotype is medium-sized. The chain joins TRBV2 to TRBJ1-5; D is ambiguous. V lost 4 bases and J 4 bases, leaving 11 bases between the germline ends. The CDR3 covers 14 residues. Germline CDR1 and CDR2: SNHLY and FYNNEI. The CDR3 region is CASSGIGLNQPQHF. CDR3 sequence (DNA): TGTGCCAGCAGTGGTATAGGGCTGAATCAGCCCCAGCATTTT.

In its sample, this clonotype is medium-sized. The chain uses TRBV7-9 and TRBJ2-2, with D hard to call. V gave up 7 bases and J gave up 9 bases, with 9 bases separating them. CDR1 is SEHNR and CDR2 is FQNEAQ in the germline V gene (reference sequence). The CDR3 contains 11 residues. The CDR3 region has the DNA TGTGCCAGCAAAAGAGTCCGGGAGCTGTTTTTT. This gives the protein CASKRVRELFF.

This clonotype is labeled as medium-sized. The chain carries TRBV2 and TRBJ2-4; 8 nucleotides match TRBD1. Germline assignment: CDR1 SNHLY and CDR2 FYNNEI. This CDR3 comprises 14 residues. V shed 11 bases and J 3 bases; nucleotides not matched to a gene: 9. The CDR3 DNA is TGTGCCGTGATGGGACAGGATCTCAAAAACATTCAGTACTTC. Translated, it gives CAVMGQDLKNIQYF.